Listed below are T cell receptor beta chains from one sample, sequenced in a study of blood T cell repertoires in COVID-19. Generated by immunoSEQ multiplex PCR, the TCRdb table keeps only in-frame clones and is missing some. Of fewer than 250,000 clones listed, 88% are singletons. The sample was peripheral blood. The receptors derive from a woman in her forties who had recovered from COVID-19. Each CDR3 is given with its conserved first and last residue. Each record gives: J gene, V gene, clone size, CDR3 protein. The size entry is marked missing in some rows and otherwise reads once, few, many or a size class.

>TRBJ2-7|TRBV2|NA
CASINVPGGDYEQYF
>TRBJ1-1|TRBV9|NA
CASSVGQGFGTEAFF
>TRBJ1-2|TRBV7-9|NA
CASSLALGGMLGYTF
>TRBJ2-7|TRBV30|once
CACDLGPSEQYF
>TRBJ2-1|TRBV11-3|NA
CASSLETSGAYNEQFF
>TRBJ1-5|TRBV6-1|NA
CASSETRGRGNQPQHF
>TRBJ2-1|TRBV3-1/TRBV3-2|once
CASSQEGLAGVGHEQFF
>TRBJ2-5|TRBV2|NA
CASSEVAKQETQYF
>TRBJ2-1|TRBV28|NA
CASSSRVAGGRQFF
>TRBJ2-3|TRBV2|NA
CATSPLEADTQYF
>TRBJ2-5|TRBV5-5|NA
CASSLDQREGRETQYF
>TRBJ1-5|TRBV19|NA
CASRKAYRARSPQHF
>TRBJ1-4|TRBV7-9|NA
CASSAHQATNEKLFF
>TRBJ2-2|TRBV7-3|NA
CASSPTSGDHGELFF
>TRBJ2-7|TRBV5-1|NA
CASSFQTGMVYEQYF
>TRBJ1-3|TRBV29-1|NA
CSVRPGLNSGNTIYF
>TRBJ2-2|TRBV19|NA
CASRPLGLRENTGELFF
>TRBJ2-5|TRBV2|NA
CASSGLAGGETQYF
>TRBJ2-1|TRBV12-5|NA
CASGLVTSDEQFF
>TRBJ1-5|TRBV6-4|NA
CASGAGQRSLYSNQPQHF
>TRBJ1-6|TRBV6-1|NA
CASSETRGNSPLHF
>TRBJ2-3|TRBV6-5|NA
CASRNLAQITDTQYF
>TRBJ2-4|TRBV10-3|NA
CAISEQGRQNIQYF
>TRBJ2-7|TRBV5-4|NA
CASSLDRGPNEQYF
>TRBJ2-1|TRBV11-2|NA
CASSRNRVHEQFF
>TRBJ1-5|TRBV7-2|few
CASSLQGGGNQPQHF
>TRBJ2-1|TRBV14|NA
CASSSGGEQFF
>TRBJ2-2|TRBV5-1|NA
CASSTGTGGFSGELFF